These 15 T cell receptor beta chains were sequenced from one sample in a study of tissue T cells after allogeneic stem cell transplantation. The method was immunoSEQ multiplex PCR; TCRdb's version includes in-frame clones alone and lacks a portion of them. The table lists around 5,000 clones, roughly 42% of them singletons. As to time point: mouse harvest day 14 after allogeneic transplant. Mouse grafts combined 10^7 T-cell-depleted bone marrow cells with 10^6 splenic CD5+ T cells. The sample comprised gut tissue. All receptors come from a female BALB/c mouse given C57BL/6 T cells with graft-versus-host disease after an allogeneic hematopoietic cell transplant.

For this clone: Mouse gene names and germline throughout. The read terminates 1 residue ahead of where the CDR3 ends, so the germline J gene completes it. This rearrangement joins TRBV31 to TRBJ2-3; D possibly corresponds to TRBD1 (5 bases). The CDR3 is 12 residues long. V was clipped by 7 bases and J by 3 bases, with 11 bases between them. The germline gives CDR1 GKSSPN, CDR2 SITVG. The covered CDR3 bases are TGTGCCTTCAGGGAGGGGGCAGAAACGCTGTAT. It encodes CAFREGAETLY. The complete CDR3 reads CAFREGAETLYF.

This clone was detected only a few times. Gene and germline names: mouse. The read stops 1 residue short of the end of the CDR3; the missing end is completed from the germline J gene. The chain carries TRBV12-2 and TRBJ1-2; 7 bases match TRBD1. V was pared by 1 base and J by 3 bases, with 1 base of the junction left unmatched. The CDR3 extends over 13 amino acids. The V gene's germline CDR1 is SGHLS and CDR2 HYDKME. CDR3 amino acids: CASSLQGYSDYTF. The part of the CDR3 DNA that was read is TGTGCCAGCTCTCTACAGGGGTACTCCGACTACACC.

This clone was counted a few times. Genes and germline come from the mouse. The CDR3 bases that were read are TGTGCAAGCAGCTTAACCGGGACTGGTCAAGACACCCAGTAC. This sequence encodes CASSLTGTGQDTQY. The CDR3 as a whole reads CASSLTGTGQDTQYF. The V gene is TRBV16, the J gene TRBJ2-5, with 8 bases lining up with TRBD2. The read falls 1 residue short of the CDR3 end, and the missing part is taken from the germline J gene. CDR1 and CDR2 from the germline V gene are SGHSA and FRNQAP. The CDR3 runs to 15 residues. The V gene end was trimmed by 2 bases and the J gene end by 3 bases; junction bases not matched to a gene: 4.

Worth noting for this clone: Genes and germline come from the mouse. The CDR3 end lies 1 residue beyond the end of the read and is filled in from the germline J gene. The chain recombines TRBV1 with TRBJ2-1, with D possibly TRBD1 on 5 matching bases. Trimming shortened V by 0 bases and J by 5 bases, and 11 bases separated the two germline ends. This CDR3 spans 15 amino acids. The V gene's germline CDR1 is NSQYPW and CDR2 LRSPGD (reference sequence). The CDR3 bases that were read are TGCACCTGCAGTGCAGACTCCAGGGCGGATGCTGAGCAGTTC. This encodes CTCSADSRADAEQF. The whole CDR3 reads CTCSADSRADAEQFF.

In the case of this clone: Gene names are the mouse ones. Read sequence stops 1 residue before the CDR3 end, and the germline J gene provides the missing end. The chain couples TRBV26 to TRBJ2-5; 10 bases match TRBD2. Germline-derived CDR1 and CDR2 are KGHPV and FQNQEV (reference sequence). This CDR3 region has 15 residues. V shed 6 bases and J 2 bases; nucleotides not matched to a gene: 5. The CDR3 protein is CASSRDWGFQDTQYF. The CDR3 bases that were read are TGTGCCAGCAGCCGGGACTGGGGCTTCCAAGACACCCAGTAC.

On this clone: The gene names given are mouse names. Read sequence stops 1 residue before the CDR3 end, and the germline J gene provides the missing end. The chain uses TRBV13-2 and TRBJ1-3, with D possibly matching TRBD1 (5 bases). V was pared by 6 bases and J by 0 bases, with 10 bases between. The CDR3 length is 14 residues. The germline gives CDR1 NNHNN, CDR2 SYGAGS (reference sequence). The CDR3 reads CASVPTDSGNTLYF. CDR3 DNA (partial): TGTGCCAGCGTCCCGACAGATTCTGGAAATACGCTCTAT.

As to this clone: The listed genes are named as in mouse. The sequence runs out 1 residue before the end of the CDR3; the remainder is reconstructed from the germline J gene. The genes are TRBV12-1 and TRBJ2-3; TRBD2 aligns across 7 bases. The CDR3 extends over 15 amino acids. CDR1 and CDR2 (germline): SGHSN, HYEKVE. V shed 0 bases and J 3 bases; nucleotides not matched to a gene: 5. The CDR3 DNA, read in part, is TGTGCCAGCTCTCTCGGGTGGGGGGAGGCAGAAACGCTGTAT. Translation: CASSLGWGEAETLY. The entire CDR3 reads CASSLGWGEAETLYF. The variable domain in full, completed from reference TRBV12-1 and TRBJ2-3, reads DSGVVQSPRHIIKEKGGRSVLTCIPISGHSNVVWYQQTLGKELKFLIQHYEKVERDKGFLPSRFSVQQFDDYHSEMNMSALELEDSAMYFCASSLGWGEAETLYFGSGTRLTVL.

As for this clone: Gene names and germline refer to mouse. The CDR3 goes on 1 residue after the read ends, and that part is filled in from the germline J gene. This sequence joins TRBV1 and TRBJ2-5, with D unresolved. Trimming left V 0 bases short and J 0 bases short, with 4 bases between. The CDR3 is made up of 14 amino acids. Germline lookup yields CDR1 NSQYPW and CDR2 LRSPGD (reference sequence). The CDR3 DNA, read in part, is TGCACCTGCAGTGCAGATGCTAACCAAGACACCCAGTAC. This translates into CTCSADANQDTQY. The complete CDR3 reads CTCSADANQDTQYF. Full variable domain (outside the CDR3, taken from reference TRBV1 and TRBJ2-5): VTLLEQNPRWRLVPRGQAVNLRCILKNSQYPWMSWYQQDLQKQLQWLFTLRSPGDKEVKSLPGADYLATRVTDTELRLQVANMSQGRTLYCTCSADANQDTQYFGPGTRLLVL.

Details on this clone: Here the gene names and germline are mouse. CDR3 protein: CASRRENYAEQFF. CDR3 DNA (partial): TGTGCCAGCAGGCGGGAAAACTATGCTGAGCAGTTC. The chain is built from TRBV14 and TRBJ2-1; D not resolved. The read stops 1 residue short of the end of the CDR3; the missing end is completed from the germline J gene. The length of the CDR3 is 13 residues. V lost 5 bases to trimming and J lost 1 base, with 7 bases between them. CDR1 SGHDT and CDR2 FRDEAV come from the germline V gene.

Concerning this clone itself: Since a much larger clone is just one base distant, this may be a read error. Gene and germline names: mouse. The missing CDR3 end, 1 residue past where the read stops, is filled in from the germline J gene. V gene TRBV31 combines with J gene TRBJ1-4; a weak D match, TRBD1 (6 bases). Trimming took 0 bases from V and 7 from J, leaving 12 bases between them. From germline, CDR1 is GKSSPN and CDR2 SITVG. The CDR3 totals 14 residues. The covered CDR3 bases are TGTGCCTGGAGTCTAGGGGGGGGTGCCGAAAGATTATTT. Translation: CAWSLGGGAERLF. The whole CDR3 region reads CAWSLGGGAERLFF.

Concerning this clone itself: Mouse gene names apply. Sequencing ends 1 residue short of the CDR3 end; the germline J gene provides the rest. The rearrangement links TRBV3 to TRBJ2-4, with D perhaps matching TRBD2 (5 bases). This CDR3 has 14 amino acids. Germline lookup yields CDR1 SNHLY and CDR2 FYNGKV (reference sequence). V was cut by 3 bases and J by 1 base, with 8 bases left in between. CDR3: CASSLIGGQNTLYF. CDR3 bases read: TGTGCCAGCAGCTTGATTGGGGGTCAAAACACCTTGTAC.

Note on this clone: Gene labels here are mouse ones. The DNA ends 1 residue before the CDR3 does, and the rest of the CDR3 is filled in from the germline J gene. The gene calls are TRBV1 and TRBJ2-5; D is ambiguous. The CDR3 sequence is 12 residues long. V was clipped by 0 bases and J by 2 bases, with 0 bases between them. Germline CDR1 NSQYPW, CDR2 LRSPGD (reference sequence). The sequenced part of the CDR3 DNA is TGCACCTGCAGTGCAGACCAAGACACCCAGTAC. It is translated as CTCSADQDTQY. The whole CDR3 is CTCSADQDTQYF.

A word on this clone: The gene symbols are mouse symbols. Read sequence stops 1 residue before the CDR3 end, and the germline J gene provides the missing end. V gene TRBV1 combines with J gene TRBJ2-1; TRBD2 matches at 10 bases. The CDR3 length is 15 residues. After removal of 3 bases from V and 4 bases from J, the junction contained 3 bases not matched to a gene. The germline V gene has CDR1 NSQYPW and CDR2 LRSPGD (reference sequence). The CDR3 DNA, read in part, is TGCACCTGCAGTGCCCGACTGGGGGGATATGCTGAGCAGTTC. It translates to CTCSARLGGYAEQF. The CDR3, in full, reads CTCSARLGGYAEQFF.

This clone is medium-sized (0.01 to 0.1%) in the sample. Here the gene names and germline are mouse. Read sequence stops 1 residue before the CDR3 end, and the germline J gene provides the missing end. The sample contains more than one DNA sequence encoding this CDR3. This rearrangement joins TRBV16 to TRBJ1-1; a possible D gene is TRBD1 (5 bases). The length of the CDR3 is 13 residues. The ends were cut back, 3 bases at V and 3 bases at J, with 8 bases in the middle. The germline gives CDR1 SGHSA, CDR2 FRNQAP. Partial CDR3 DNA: TGTGCAAGCAGCTTGGGGGGGGACACAGAAGTCTTC. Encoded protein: CASSLGGDTEVF. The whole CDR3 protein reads CASSLGGDTEVFF.

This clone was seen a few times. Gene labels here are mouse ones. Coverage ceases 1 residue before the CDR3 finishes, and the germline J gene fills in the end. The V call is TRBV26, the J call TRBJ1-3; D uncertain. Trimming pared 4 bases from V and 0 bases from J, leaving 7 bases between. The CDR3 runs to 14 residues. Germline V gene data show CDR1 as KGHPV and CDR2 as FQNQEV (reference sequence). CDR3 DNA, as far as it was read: TGTGCCAGCAGTCCGACTCATTCTGGAAATACGCTCTAT. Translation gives CASSPTHSGNTLY. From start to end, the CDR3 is CASSPTHSGNTLYF.